This T cell receptor (beta chain) was observed in a study of CD8 T cells in Susac syndrome. Sequencing of TCR beta was undertaken in CD8+ and CD4+ T cells derived from blood. The controls were healthy donors who were matched for age and sex. An amount of RNA that ranged from roughly 0.5 to 1 ug was reverse transcribed with random hexamers. Each CDR3 protein is one row after TCRdb ran MiXCR on the immunoSEQ multiplex PCR reads. The sample lists fewer than 200,000 distinct CDR3 sequences, approximately 93% occurring once. CDR1 and CDR2 from the germline V gene are MNHEY and SMNVEV (reference sequence). The CDR3 runs 11 residues. Unmatched junction bases numbered 6, after V lost 6 bases and J lost 14 bases.

The sample taken for sequencing was CD4+ T cells from PBMCs. The sequence was collected from a human donor in good health. The chain employs TRBV27 and TRBJ2-1; 8 bases match TRBD1. The DNA of the CDR3 is TGTGCCAGCAGCCTACCGGGACAGGAGTTCTTC. This encodes CASSLPGQEFF.